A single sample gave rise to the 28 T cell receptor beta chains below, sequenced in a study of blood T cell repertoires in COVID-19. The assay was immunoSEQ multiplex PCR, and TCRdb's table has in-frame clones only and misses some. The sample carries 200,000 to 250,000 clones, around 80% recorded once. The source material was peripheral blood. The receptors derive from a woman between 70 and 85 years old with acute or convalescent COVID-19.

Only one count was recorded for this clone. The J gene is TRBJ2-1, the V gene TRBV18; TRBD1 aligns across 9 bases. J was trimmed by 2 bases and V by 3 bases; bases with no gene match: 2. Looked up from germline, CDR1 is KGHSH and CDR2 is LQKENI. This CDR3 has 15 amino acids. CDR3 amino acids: CASSPNRGPYNEQFF. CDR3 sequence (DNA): TGTGCCAGCTCACCTAACAGGGGGCCCTACAATGAGCAGTTCTTC.

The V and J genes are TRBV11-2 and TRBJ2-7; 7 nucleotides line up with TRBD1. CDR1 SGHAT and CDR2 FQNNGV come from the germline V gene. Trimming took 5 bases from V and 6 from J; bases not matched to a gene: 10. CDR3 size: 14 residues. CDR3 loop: CASSQTGPPREQYF. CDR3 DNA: TGTGCCAGCAGCCAGACAGGGCCCCCCCGCGAGCAGTACTTC.

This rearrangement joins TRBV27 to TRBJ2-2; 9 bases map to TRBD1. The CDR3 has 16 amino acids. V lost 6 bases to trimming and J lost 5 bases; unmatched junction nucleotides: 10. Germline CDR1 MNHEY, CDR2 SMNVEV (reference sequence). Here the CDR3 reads CASRLQGASRTGELFF. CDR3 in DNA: TGTGCCAGCAGACTACAGGGGGCGAGTCGAACCGGGGAGCTGTTTTTT.

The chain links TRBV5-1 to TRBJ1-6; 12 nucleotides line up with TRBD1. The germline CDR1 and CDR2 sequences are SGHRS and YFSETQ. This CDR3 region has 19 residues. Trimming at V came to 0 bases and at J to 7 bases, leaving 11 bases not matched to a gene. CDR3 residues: CASSLASGTGGFGNSPLHF. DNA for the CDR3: TGCGCCAGCAGCTTGGCCAGCGGGACAGGGGGCTTCGGAAATTCACCCCTCCACTTT.

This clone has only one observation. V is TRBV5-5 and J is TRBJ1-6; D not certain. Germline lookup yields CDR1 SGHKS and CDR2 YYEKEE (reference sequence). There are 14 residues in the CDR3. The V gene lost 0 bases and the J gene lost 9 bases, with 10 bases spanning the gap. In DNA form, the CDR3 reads TGTGCCAGCAGCTTGGCGGCGACGGGTTCACCCCTCCACTTT. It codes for CASSLAATGSPLHF.

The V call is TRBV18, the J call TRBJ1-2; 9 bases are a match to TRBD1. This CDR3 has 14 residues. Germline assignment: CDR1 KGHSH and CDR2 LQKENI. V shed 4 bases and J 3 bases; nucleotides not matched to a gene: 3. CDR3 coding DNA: TGTGCCAGCTCACGACAGGGGGATTACTATGGCTACACCTTC. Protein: CASSRQGDYYGYTF.

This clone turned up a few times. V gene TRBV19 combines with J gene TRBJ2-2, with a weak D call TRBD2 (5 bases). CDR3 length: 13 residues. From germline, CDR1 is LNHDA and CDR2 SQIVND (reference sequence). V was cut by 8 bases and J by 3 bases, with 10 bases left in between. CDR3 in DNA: TGTGCCAGTGGGAGTAGGGACACCGGGGAGCTGTTTTTT. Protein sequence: CASGSRDTGELFF.

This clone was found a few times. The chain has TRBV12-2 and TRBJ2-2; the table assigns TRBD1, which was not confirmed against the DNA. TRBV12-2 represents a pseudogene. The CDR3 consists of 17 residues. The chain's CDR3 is CASRPLGRQVRPGELFF. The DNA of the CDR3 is TGTGCAAGTCGCCCCTTAGGAAGACAGGTCCGACCCGGGGAGCTGTTTTTT.

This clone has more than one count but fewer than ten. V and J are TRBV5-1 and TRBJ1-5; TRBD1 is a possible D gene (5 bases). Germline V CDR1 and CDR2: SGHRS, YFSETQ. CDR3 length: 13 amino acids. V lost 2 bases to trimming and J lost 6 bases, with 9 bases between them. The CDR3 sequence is CASSFVGGQPQHF. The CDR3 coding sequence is TGCGCCAGCAGCTTCGTGGGGGGTCAGCCCCAGCATTTT. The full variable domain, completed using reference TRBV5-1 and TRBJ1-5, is KAGVTQTPRYLIKTRGQQVTLSCSPISGHRSVSWYQQTPGQGLQFLFEYFSETQRNKGNFPGRFSGRQFSNSRSEMNVSTLELGDSALYLCASSFVGGQPQHFGDGTRLSIL.

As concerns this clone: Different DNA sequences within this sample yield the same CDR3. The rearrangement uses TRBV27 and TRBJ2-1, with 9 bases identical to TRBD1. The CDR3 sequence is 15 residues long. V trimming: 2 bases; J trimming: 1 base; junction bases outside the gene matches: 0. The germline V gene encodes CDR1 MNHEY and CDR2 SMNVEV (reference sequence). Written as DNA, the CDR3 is TGTGCCAGCAGTTTAGACAGGGGGTCCTACAATGAGCAGTTCTTC. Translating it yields CASSLDRGSYNEQFF.

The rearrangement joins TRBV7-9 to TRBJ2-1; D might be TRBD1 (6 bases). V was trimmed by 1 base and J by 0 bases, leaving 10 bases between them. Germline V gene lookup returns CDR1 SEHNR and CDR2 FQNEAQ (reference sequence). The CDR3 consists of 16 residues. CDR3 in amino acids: CASSLVVGASYNEQFF. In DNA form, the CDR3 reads TGTGCCAGCAGCTTAGTGGTGGGGGCCTCCTACAATGAGCAGTTCTTC. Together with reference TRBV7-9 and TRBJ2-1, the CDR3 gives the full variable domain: DTGVSQNPRHKITKRGQNVTFRCDPISEHNRLYWYRQTLGQGPEFLTYFQNEAQLEKSRLLSDRFSAERPKGSFSTLEIQRTEQGDSAMYLCASSLVVGASYNEQFFGPGTRLTVL.

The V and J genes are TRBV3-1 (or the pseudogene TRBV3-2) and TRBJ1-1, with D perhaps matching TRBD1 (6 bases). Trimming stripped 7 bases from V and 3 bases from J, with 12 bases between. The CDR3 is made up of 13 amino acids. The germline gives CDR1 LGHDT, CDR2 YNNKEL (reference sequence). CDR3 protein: CASNQGPDTEAFF. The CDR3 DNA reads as TGTGCCAGCAACCAGGGGCCGGACACTGAAGCTTTCTTT.

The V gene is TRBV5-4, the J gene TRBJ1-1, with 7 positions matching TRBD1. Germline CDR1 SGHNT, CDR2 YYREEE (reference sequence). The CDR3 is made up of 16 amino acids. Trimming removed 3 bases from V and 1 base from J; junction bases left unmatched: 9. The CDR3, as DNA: TGTGCCAGCAGCTGGGGAGTGACAGGGTGGAACACTGAAGCTTTCTTT. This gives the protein CASSWGVTGWNTEAFF.

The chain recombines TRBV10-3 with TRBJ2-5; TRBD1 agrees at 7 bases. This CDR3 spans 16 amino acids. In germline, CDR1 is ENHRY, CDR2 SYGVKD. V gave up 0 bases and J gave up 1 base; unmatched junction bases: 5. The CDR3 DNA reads TGTGCCATCAGTGAGTCGACAGGGTCTGGCCAAGAGACCCAGTACTTC. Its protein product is CAISESTGSGQETQYF.

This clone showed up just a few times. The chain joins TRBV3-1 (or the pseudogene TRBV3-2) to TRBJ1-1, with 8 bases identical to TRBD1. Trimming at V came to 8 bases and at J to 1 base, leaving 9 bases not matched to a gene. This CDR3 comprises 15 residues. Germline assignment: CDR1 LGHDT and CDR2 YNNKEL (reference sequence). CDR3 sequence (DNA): TGTGCCAGCGTAGGACAGGGTTTTCCGAACACTGAAGCTTTCTTT. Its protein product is CASVGQGFPNTEAFF.

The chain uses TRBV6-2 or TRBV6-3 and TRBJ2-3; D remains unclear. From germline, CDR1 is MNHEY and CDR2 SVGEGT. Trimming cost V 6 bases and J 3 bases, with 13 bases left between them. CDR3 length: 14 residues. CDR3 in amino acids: CASSPGFYTDTQYF. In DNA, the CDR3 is TGTGCCAGCAGCCCCGGGTTTTATACAGATACGCAGTATTTT.

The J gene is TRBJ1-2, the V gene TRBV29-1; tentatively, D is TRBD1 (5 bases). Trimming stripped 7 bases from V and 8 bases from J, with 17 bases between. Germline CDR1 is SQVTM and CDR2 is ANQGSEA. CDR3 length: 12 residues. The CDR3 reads CSGLLGALGYTF. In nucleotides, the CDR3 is TGCAGCGGATTACTTGGGGCCCTAGGCTACACCTTC.

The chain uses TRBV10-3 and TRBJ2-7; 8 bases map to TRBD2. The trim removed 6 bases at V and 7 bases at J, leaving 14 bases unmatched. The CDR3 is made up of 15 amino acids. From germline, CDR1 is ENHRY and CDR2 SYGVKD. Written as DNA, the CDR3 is TGTGCCATCAGCGAATGGGGTCAAGCGGGAGAGGAGCAGTACTTC. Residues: CAISEWGQAGEEQYF.

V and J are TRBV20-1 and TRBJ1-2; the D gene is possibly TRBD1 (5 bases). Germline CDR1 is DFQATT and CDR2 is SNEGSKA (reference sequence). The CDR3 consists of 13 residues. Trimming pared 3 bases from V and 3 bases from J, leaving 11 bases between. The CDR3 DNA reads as TGCAGTGCTAGTTGGGGGACTGACTATGGCTACACCTTC. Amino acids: CSASWGTDYGYTF.

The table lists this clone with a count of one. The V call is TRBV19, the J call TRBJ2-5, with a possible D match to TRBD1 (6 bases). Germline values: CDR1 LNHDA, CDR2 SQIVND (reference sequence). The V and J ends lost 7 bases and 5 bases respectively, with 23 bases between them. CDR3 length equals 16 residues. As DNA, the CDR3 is TGTGCCAGTACCCCCAGGGGCAGAGGGGAAGGGGAGACCCAGTACTTC. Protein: CASTPRGRGEGETQYF. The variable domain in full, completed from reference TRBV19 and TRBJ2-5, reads DGGITQSPKYLFRKEGQNVTLSCEQNLNHDAMYWYRQDPGQGLRLIYYSQIVNDFQKGDIAEGYSVSREKKESFPLTVTSAQKNPTAFYLCASTPRGRGEGETQYFGPGTRLLVL.

The CDR3 DNA follows: TGTGCCAGCAGCTCTCTCGGATCCCAGGGAAACACTGAAGCTTTCTTT. Translating it yields CASSSLGSQGNTEAFF. The genes are TRBV5-8 and TRBJ1-1; weak D call: TRBD1 (5 bases). Between the trimmed V and J ends, which lost 3 bases and 2 bases, there was a span of 17 bases. Germline CDR1 SGHTS, CDR2 YDEGEE. The CDR3 extends over 16 amino acids.

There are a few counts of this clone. The CDR3 DNA follows: TGTGCCAGCAGCCAAGACAGGAGTAATTCACCCCTCCACTTT. The encoded protein is CASSQDRSNSPLHF. The chain combines TRBV11-2 with TRBJ1-6; tentatively, D is TRBD1 (6 bases). The CDR3 spans 14 residues. Looked up from germline, CDR1 is SGHAT and CDR2 is FQNNGV. Trimming took off 5 bases at V and 6 bases at J, with 11 bases between the two ends.

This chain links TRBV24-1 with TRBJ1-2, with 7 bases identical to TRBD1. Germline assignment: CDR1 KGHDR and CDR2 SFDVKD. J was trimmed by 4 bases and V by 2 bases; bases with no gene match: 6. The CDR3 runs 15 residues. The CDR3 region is CATSDSVGDSYGYTF. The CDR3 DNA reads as TGTGCCACCAGTGATTCGGTAGGGGACAGCTATGGCTACACCTTC.

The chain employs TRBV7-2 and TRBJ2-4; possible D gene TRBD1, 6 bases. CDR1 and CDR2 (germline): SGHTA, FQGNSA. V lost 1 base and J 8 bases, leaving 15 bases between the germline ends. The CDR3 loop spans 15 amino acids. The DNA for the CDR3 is TGTGCCAGCAGCTTAGTGGGCAGGGGTTCGGACATTCAGTACTTC. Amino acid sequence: CASSLVGRGSDIQYF.

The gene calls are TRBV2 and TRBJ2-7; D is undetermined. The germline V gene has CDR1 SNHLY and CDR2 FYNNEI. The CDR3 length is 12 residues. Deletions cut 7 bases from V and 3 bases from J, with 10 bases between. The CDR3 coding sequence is TGTGCCAGCATTGGGCAGAACTACGAGCAGTACTTC. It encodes CASIGQNYEQYF.

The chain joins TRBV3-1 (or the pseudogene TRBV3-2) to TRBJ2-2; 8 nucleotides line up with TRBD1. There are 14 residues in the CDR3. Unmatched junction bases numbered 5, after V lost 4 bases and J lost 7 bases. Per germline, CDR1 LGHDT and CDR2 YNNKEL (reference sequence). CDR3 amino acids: CASSPGTGDGELFF. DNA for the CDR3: TGTGCCAGCAGCCCAGGGACAGGAGACGGGGAGCTGTTTTTT.

CDR3 nucleotides: TGTGCCAGCAGCCGCCGACTAGCGGACACCGGGGAGCTGTTTTTT. Amino acid sequence: CASSRRLADTGELFF. The J gene is TRBJ2-2, the V gene TRBV14; 9 bases match TRBD2. This CDR3 comprises 15 residues. The V gene's germline CDR1 is SGHDN and CDR2 FVKESK. V shed 4 bases, J shed 3 bases, and the junction held 3 bases outside the gene matches.

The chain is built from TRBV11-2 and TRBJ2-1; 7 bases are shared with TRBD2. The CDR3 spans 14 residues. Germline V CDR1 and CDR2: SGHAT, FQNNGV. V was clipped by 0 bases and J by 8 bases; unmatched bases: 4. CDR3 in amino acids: CASSLDGGGDEQFF. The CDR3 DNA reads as TGTGCCAGCAGCTTAGATGGGGGAGGGGATGAGCAGTTCTTC.